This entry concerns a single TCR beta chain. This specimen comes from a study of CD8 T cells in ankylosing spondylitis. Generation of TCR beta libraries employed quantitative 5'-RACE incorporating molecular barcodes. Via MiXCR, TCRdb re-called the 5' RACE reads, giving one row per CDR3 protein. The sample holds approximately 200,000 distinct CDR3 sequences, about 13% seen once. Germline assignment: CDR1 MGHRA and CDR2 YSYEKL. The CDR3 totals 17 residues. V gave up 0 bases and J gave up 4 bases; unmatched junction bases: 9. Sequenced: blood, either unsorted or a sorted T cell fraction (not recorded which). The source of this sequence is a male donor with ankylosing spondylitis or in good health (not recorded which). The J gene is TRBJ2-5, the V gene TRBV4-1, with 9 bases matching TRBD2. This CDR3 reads CASSQEISGGERETQYF. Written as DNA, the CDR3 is TGCGCCAGCAGCCAAGAGATTAGCGGGGGTGAGAGAGAGACCCAGTACTTC.